In its sample, the clone carrying this T cell receptor (beta chain) was seen many times. The sample is drawn from a study of early T cells in non-severe SARS-CoV-2 infection. Study-level information: Unsorted whole blood bulk RNA was sequenced, with unpaired chains.

Per the germline V gene, CDR1 is LNHDA and CDR2 is SQIVND (reference sequence). The length of the CDR3 is 16 residues. Trimming cost V 3 bases and J 5 bases; bases outside gene matches: 8. The TCR library protocol attached unique molecular identifiers to the individual cDNA molecules. TCRdb reprocessed the 5' RACE reads with MiXCR, giving one entry per CDR3 protein. The table lists around 50,000 distinct CDR3 sequences, 7.7% of them singletons. Sequencing was done on a sample of whole blood. This receptor was obtained from an adult who was a healthcare worker with PCR-confirmed SARS-CoV-2 infection or an uninfected control (not recorded which). This sequence joins TRBV19 and TRBJ2-1, with 9 bases aligning to TRBD1. This CDR3 reads CASSIQGQGFHNEQFF. The CDR3, as DNA: TGTGCCAGTAGTATTCAGGGACAGGGATTTCACAATGAGCAGTTCTTC. Full variable domain (rest looked up from reference TRBV19 and TRBJ2-1): DGGITQSPKYLFRKEGQNVTLSCEQNLNHDAMYWYRQDPGQGLRLIYYSQIVNDFQKGDIAEGYSVSREKKESFPLTVTSAQKNPTAFYLCASSIQGQGFHNEQFFGPGTRLTVL.